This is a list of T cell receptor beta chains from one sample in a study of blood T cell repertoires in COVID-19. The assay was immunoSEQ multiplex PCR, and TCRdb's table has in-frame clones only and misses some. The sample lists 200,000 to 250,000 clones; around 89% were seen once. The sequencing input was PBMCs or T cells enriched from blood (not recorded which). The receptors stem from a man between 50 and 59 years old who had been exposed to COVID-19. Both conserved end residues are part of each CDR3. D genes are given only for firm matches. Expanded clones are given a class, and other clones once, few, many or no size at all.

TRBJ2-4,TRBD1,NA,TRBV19,CASSMTGSLAKNIQYF,TGTGCCAGTAGTATGACAGGGTCACTAGCCAAAAACATTCAGTACTTC
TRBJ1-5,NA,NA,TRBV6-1,CASSEPRSYSNQPQHF,TGTGCCAGCAGTGAACCCAGATCTTATAGCAATCAGCCCCAGCATTTT
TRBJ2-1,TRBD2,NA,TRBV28,CASSFAGGATSGSIEQFF,TGTGCCAGCAGTTTTGCAGGGGGCGCAACTAGCGGGAGTATTGAGCAGTTCTTC
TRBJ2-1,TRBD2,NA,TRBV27,CASSLGGSVGNEQFF,TGTGCCAGCAGTTTGGGAGGGAGCGTTGGCAATGAGCAGTTCTTC
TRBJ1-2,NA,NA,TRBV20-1,CSASGGNYGYTF,TGCAGTGCTAGTGGCGGAAACTATGGCTACACCTTC
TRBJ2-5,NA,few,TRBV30,CAWSVTRRTQYF,TGTGCCTGGAGCGTAACTAGAAGAACCCAGTACTTC
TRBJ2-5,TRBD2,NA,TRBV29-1,CSVPGTSGRGETQYF,TGCAGCGTCCCAGGGACTAGCGGGAGGGGAGAGACCCAGTACTTC
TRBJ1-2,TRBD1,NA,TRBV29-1,CSVDGQGGGYGYTF,TGCAGCGTTGATGGGCAGGGGGGCGGCTATGGCTACACCTTC
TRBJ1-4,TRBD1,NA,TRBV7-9,CASSLGDRGQEKLFF,TGTGCCAGCAGCCTCGGGGACAGGGGGCAGGAAAAACTGTTTTTT
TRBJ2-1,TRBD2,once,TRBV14,CASSNGGDEQFF,TGTGCCAGCAGCAACGGGGGGGACGAGCAGTTCTTC
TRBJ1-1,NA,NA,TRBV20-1,CSASLPLKTNTEAFF,TGCAGTGCTAGTTTGCCGCTAAAAACGAACACTGAAGCTTTCTTT
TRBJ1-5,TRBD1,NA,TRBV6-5,CASIWTGDSNQPQHF,TGTGCCAGCATTTGGACAGGGGATAGCAATCAGCCCCAGCATTTT
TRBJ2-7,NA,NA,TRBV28,CASSPGQIPYEQYF,TGTGCCAGCAGCCCCGGACAAATCCCCTACGAGCAGTACTTC
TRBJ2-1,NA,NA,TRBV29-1,CSVEDSLVWNEQFF,TGCAGCGTTGAAGATTCCCTAGTGTGGAATGAGCAGTTCTTC
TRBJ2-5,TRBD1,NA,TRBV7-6,CASSLGPGSGQETQYF,TGTGCCAGCAGCTTAGGGCCAGGCTCGGGACAGGAGACCCAGTACTTC
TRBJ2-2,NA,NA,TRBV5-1,CASSLGQTGELFF,TGCGCCAGCAGCTTAGGACAGACCGGGGAGCTGTTTTTT
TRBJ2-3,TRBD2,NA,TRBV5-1,CASSVGTSGVLDTQYF,TGCGCCAGCAGCGTGGGGACTAGCGGGGTCCTGGATACGCAGTATTTT
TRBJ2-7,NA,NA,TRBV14,CASSRGDNRVYKTYEQYF,TGTGCCAGCAGCCGAGGGGACAACCGAGTCTATAAGACCTACGAGCAGTACTTC
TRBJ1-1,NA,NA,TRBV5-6,CASSLFGRGVELTEAFF,TGTGCCAGCAGCCTCTTTGGGAGGGGGGTGGAATTGACTGAAGCTTTCTTT
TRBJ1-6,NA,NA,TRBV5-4,CASSLAPGSVYNSPLHF,TGTGCCAGCAGCTTGGCTCCGGGGTCCGTCTATAATTCACCCCTCCACTTT
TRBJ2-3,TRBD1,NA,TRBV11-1,CASSPGTGLPDTQYF,TGTGCCAGCAGCCCCGGGACAGGGCTCCCAGATACGCAGTATTTT
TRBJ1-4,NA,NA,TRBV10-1,CASSEQPTNEKLFF,TGCGCCAGCAGTGAACAGCCAACTAATGAAAAACTGTTTTTT
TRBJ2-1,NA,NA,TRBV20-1,CSASRFETIGSNEQFF,TGCAGTGCTAGTAGGTTCGAGACAATCGGTTCCAATGAGCAGTTCTTC
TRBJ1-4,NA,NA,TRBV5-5,CASSRGAPTNEKLFF,TGTGCCAGCAGCCGCGGGGCCCCAACTAATGAAAAACTGTTTTTT
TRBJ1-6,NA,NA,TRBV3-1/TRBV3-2,CASSQGGGINSPLHF,TGTGCCAGCAGCCAAGGAGGAGGAATAAATTCACCCCTCCACTTT
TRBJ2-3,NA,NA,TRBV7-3,CASSLEANLFTDTQYF,TGTGCCAGCAGCTTAGAGGCCAATCTTTTCACAGATACGCAGTATTTT
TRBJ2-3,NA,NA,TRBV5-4,CASSLSLASTDTQYF,TGTGCCAGCAGCTTATCGCTAGCTAGCACAGATACGCAGTATTTT
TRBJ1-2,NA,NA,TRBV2,CASSEGNSIYGYTF,TGTGCCAGCAGTGAAGGTAACAGCATCTATGGCTACACCTTC